Shown below are 27 T cell receptor beta chains from a single sample sequenced in a study of tumor-infiltrating lymphocytes in primary liver carcinoma. The source of the blood RNA was unsorted whole blood, and germline DNA was extracted as well. Constant-region priming of around 490 ng total RNA yielded TCR beta cDNA. Three nested multiplex PCR rounds, a slightly modified ARM-PCR method, built the TCR beta libraries. Investigators reported that the first two PCR rounds, at about 11 cycles each, used TRBV1-TRBV30 forward primers with a C-beta reverse primer. Via MiXCR, TCRdb re-called the multiplex PCR reads, giving one row per CDR3 protein. The sample holds about 200,000 distinct CDR3 sequences, 65% seen once. Sequenced input: peripheral blood. The receptors come from a woman aged 60-70 years with primary liver carcinoma and hepatitis B virus infection.

The sample holds a few counts of this clonotype. V gene TRBV7-8 combines with J gene TRBJ2-2, with 7 bases matching TRBD2. Germline lookup yields CDR1 SGHVS and CDR2 FQNEAQ. This CDR3 contains 18 residues. V was clipped by 1 base and J by 0 bases; unmatched bases: 8. CDR3 DNA: TGTGCCAGCAGCTTAGTGTTTACGGGAGGATCGAACACCGGGGAGCTGTTTTTT. The encoded protein is CASSLVFTGGSNTGELFF.

This clonotype was detected only once. At one of its ends the junction is not consistent with the germline gene, which may arise from a read error. The rearrangement uses TRBV12-3 or TRBV12-4 and TRBJ2-5, with TRBD2 matching 9 bases. The CDR3 consists of 17 residues. In DNA form, the CDR3 reads TGTGCCAGCAATTTAGCGAGCGGGGGGCGATTGGGAAAGACCCAGTACTTC. It specifies CASNLASGGRLGKTQYF.

About this clonotype itself: Sequence at one end of the junction differs from germline and may be a read error. The chain uses TRBV6-1 and TRBJ2-2, with TRBD2 matching 10 bases. This CDR3 contains 16 residues. The germline V gene has CDR1 MNHNS and CDR2 SASEGT. DNA of the CDR3: TGTGCCGGTAGCTCCGGGACTAGCGTTAACATCGGGGAGCTGTTTTTT. Translating it yields CAGSSGTSVNIGELFF.

About this clonotype: An end of the junction does not agree with germline; a read error may underlie this. This sequence joins TRBV10-2 and TRBJ2-7; D is perhaps TRBD1 (7 bases). The CDR3 extends over 12 amino acids. Germline V gives CDR1 WSHSY, CDR2 SAAADI. CDR3 in DNA: TGCGCGAGCAGGGGGGTGACATACGAGCAGTACTTC. Translating gives CASRGVTYEQYF.

A word on this clonotype: A much larger clone lies a single base off, so this may be a read error. This chain links TRBV4-2 with TRBJ2-1; 11 bases are shared with TRBD2. CDR1 LGHNA and CDR2 YNFKEQ come from the germline V gene. J gave up 0 bases and V 4 bases, and 5 bases lay outside the gene matches. The CDR3 consists of 17 residues. DNA of the CDR3: TGTGCCAGCAGCCTTTTTAGCGGGAGGGCCTCCTACAATGAGCAGTTCTTC. Its translation: CASSLFSGRASYNEQFF.

This clonotype was picked up a small number of times. A junction boundary mismatches the germline segment, possibly from a read error. The chain carries TRBV11-2 and TRBJ2-3; possibly TRBD1 or TRBD2 for D (6 bases each). This CDR3 region has 15 residues. Germline V gene sequence: CDR1 SGHAT, CDR2 FQNNGV. The CDR3 reads CAGSPVRGLGDTQYF. The CDR3 coding sequence is TGTGCCGGCAGTCCAGTCCGGGGGCTTGGAGATACGCAGTATTTT.

The chain is built from TRBV28 and TRBJ2-2; perhaps TRBD1 as D (6 bases). Germline loops: CDR1 MDHEN, CDR2 SYDVKM. The CDR3 contains 15 residues. V was clipped by 10 bases and J by 2 bases, with 17 bases between them. CDR3 in DNA: TGTGCCATCAGGCGGACAGAGAGAAACACCGGGGAGCTGTTTTTT. This gives the protein CAIRRTERNTGELFF.

This clonotype was recorded many times. The V gene is TRBV4-1, the J gene TRBJ1-2; D unresolved. CDR1 MGHRA and CDR2 YSYEKL come from the germline V gene. The CDR3 totals 14 residues. Trimming took 1 base from V and 1 from J, leaving 7 bases between them. The CDR3 DNA follows: TGCGCCAGCAGCCAAGTCCCGGTTAACTATGGCTACACCTTC. It is translated as CASSQVPVNYGYTF.

This clonotype turned up a few times. This may be a read error, as it is one base from a much larger clone. The V and J genes are TRBV11-3 and TRBJ1-2; D is perhaps TRBD1 (6 bases). There are 14 residues in the CDR3. Germline V gives CDR1 SGHNT, CDR2 YENEEA. Written as DNA, the CDR3 is TGTGCCAGCAGCTTAGACACCAGGGGCTATGGCCACACCTTC. This codes for CASSLDTRGYGHTF.

Points on this clonotype: At one of its ends the junction is not consistent with the germline gene, which may arise from a read error. V and J are TRBV12-3 or TRBV12-4 and TRBJ2-6, with D maybe TRBD1 (5 bases). The CDR3 runs 15 residues. CDR3 sequence: CASSFSLSGANVRTF. The CDR3 DNA is TGTGCCAGCAGCTTCTCCCTCTCTGGGGCCAACGTCCGGACTTTC.

This clonotype was counted at least ten times. The V call is TRBV14, the J call TRBJ2-2; D gene ambiguous. Germline CDR1 reads SGHDN; CDR2 reads FVKESK. V was shortened by 2 bases and J by 0 bases, with 10 bases between the two germline ends. CDR3 length: 16 amino acids. The CDR3 DNA reads TGTGCCAGCAGCCAAAAACTCACAGCGAACACCGGGGAGCTGTTTTTT. It is translated as CASSQKLTANTGELFF.

This clonotype was observed a few times. V is TRBV7-8 and J is TRBJ2-5; weak D call: TRBD1 (5 bases). V was trimmed by 5 bases and J by 4 bases, leaving 11 bases between them. The CDR3 has 13 amino acids. Germline CDR1 SGHVS, CDR2 FQNEAQ. As DNA, the CDR3 is TGTGCCAGCAGCCGCAGGGTAGGAGAGACCCAGTACTTC. Amino acid sequence: CASSRRVGETQYF.

Turning to this clonotype: The junction and the germline gene differ at one end; a read error may be behind it. The rearrangement joins TRBV11-2 to TRBJ2-7; D not certain. Per germline, CDR1 SGHAT and CDR2 FQNNGV. There are 14 residues in the CDR3. CDR3 in amino acids: CASSLDPISYEQYF. The CDR3 DNA reads as TGTGCCAGCAGCTTAGATCCTATTTCCTATGAGCAGTACTTC. Filled out from reference TRBV11-2 and TRBJ2-7, the complete variable domain reads EAGVAQSPRYKIIEKRQSVAFWCNPISGHATLYWYQQILGQGPKLLIQFQNNGVVDDSQLPKDRFSAERLKGVDSTLKIQPAKLEDSAVYLCASSLDPISYEQYFGPGTRLTVT.

Note on this clonotype: One junction end disagrees with the germline gene, perhaps due to a read error. This chain connects TRBV11-2 to TRBJ1-4; TRBD1 matches 7 bases. Germline CDR1 SGHAT, CDR2 FQNNGV. The CDR3 has 18 amino acids. The CDR3, as DNA: TGTGCCAGTAGCTCGACAGGGACCACTCGAGCATCTAATGGAAAACTGTTTTTT. It is translated as CASSSTGTTRASNGKLFF.

This clonotype was picked up one time. The junction shows a germline mismatch at one end, possibly a read error. The chain has TRBV6-1 and TRBJ2-5; unclear D gene. CDR1 and CDR2 (germline): MNHNS, SASEGT. This CDR3 spans 16 amino acids. The CDR3 loop is CASNERAYYSYNEQYF. In DNA, the CDR3 is TGTGCCAGCAATGAAAGGGCATACTACTCCTACAATGAGCAGTACTTC.

A remark on this clonotype: It may be a read error: a sequence one base away is much more abundant. The chain recombines TRBV6-2 or TRBV6-3 with TRBJ1-1; maybe TRBD1 (5 bases). This CDR3 has 16 residues. In germline, CDR1 is MNHEY, CDR2 SVGEGT. CDR3 in DNA: TGTGCCAGCAGTAGGATCGGGACGGGGATGAACACTGAAGCTCTCTTT. The encoded protein is CASSRIGTGMNTEALF.

Points on this clonotype: Being one base from a much bigger clone, this may be a read error. The genes are TRBV29-1 and TRBJ1-3; the D gene is possibly TRBD1 (6 bases). V was trimmed by 7 bases and J by 3 bases, leaving 16 bases between them. CDR3 length: 14 amino acids. Germline loops: CDR1 SQVTM, CDR2 ANQGSEA. For the CDR3, the DNA is TGCAGCGCCAAGGACAGCTTCTTTGGAAACACCATATATTTT. Protein: CSAKDSFFGNTIYF.

As concerns this clonotype: Given a much more abundant clone one base away, this may be a read error. The rearrangement links TRBV7-8 to TRBJ2-7; 8 bases are a match to TRBD1. Looked up from germline, CDR1 is SGHVS and CDR2 is FQNEAQ. The CDR3 is 13 residues long. V lost 8 bases and J lost 5; bases outside the gene matches: 8. The CDR3 loop reads CASARTGNDEQYF. The CDR3 DNA reads TGTGCCAGCGCCAGGACAGGGAACGACGAGCAGTACTTC.

The chain uses TRBV28 and TRBJ1-2; D is undetermined. Germline V CDR1 and CDR2: MDHEN, SYDVKM. The CDR3 sequence is 13 residues long. V gave up 5 bases and J gave up 1 base, with 8 bases separating them. The DNA of the CDR3 is TGTGCCAGCAGTCCGATCCTTAACTATGGCTACACCTTC. Protein product: CASSPILNYGYTF.

Concerning this clonotype itself: A much larger clone differs by one base, so this may be a read error. This chain uses TRBV4-2 with TRBJ2-7; 7 nucleotides agree with TRBD2. The germline V gene encodes CDR1 LGHNA and CDR2 YNFKEQ. The CDR3 runs 16 residues. CDR3 nucleotides: TGTGCCAGCAGCCATGCCTCGGGACTAAACTCCTACGAGCACTACTTC. As protein: CASSHASGLNSYEHYF.

The chain joins TRBV11-2 to TRBJ2-3, with a weak D call TRBD2 (6 bases). V was trimmed by 11 bases and J by 1 base, leaving 19 bases between them. The germline V gene encodes CDR1 SGHAT and CDR2 FQNNGV. This CDR3 has 15 residues. CDR3 DNA sequence: TGTGCCGACAGCTCCTCCCCGGGGGGCACAGATACGCAGTATTTT. It is translated as CADSSSPGGTDTQYF.

The CDR3: CASSFGQGVQINYGHTF. In nucleotides, the CDR3 is TGTGCCAGCAGTTTTGGACAGGGGGTACAGATCAACTATGGACACACCTTC. The chain employs TRBV12-3 or TRBV12-4 and TRBJ1-2, with 10 nucleotides matching TRBD1. The CDR3 consists of 17 residues. V was pared by 3 bases and J by 12 bases, with 19 bases of the junction left unmatched.

Notes on this clonotype: One end of the junction fails to match germline, which may point to a read error. The rearrangement links TRBV5-5 to TRBJ2-3; weak D call: TRBD2 (6 bases). Per germline, CDR1 SGHKS and CDR2 YYEKEE (reference sequence). This CDR3 contains 14 residues. DNA for the CDR3: TGTGCCAGCAGTTTAACCGGGAGCACAGATATGCAGTATTTT. It yields the protein CASSLTGSTDMQYF.

The V gene is TRBV5-4, the J gene TRBJ2-5, with D tentatively TRBD1 (5 bases). The germline CDR1 and CDR2 sequences are SGHNT and YYREEE (reference sequence). The V end lost 7 bases, the J end lost 2 bases, and 12 bases lay between the germline ends. The CDR3 extends over 13 amino acids. The CDR3 here is CASGRTLQETQYF. The CDR3 nucleotides are TGTGCCAGCGGCCGGACATTGCAAGAGACCCAGTACTTC. The full variable domain, in which reference TRBV5-4 and TRBJ2-5 provide the parts outside the CDR3, is ETGVTQSPTHLIKTRGQQVTLRCSSQSGHNTVSWYQQALGQGPQFIFQYYREEENGRGNFPPRFSGLQFPNYSSELNVNALELDDSALYLCASGRTLQETQYFGPGTRLLVL.

The table lists this clonotype with a few counts. CDR3 amino acids: CASSTTGPRGRLGSPLHF. Written as DNA, the CDR3 is TGTGCCAGCAGCACTACAGGACCTCGGGGACGGTTGGGATCACCCCTCCACTTT. This rearrangement joins TRBV6-5 to TRBJ1-6; D is possibly TRBD1 (5 bases). Trimming stripped 6 bases from V and 10 bases from J, with 28 bases between. CDR3 length: 18 residues. In germline, CDR1 is MNHEY, CDR2 SVGAGI.

V is TRBV12-3 or TRBV12-4 and J is TRBJ2-1, with a weak D call TRBD2 (6 bases). This CDR3 is built from 16 residues. The V end was cut by 7 bases, the J end by 6 bases, with 22 bases between. CDR3 amino acids: CASTKSGISGFNEQFF. The CDR3 bases are TGTGCCAGCACGAAGTCTGGGATTAGCGGATTCAATGAGCAGTTCTTC.

With respect to this clonotype: This CDR3 is missing its conserved last phenylalanine or tryptophan, likely due to a read error. The DNA is left out, because the CDR3 cannot be placed on it with certainty; the CDR3 is given as TCRdb lists it. The rearrangement links TRBV29-1 to TRBJ2-3; TRBD2 is the table's D call and was not checked against the DNA. The CDR3 is 15 amino acids long, termini counted. The germline gives CDR1 SQVTM, CDR2 ANQGSEA. The CDR3 sequence is CGSRGLAGVTDTLYS.